This T cell receptor beta chain was documented in a study of identifying expanded T cells in peripheral blood. The method was immunoSEQ multiplex PCR; TCRdb's version includes in-frame clones alone and lacks a portion of them. This table has more than 85,000 clones, approximately 90% appearing once. The CDR3 sequence is 15 residues long. CDR1 and CDR2 (germline): SGHTA, FQGNSA. The germline V and J ends were trimmed by 4 bases and 0 bases, with 9 bases remaining between them. This clonotype originated in a person aged 18-70 years in good health. The chain carries TRBV7-2 and TRBJ2-2; a possible D gene is TRBD1 (5 bases). The sequencing input was blood. This chain's CDR3 is CASSSQGANTGELFF. The CDR3, as DNA: TGTGCCAGCAGCTCTCAGGGTGCGAACACCGGGGAGCTGTTTTTT. Drawing the rest from reference TRBV7-2 and TRBJ2-2, the complete variable domain is GAGVSQSPSNKVTEKGKDVELRCDPISGHTALYWYRQSLGQGLEFLIYFQGNSAPDKSGLPSDRFSAERTGGSVSTLTIQRTQQEDSAVYLCASSSQGANTGELFFGEGSRLTVL.